Sequencing of this T cell receptor (beta chain) was carried out in a study of liver allograft versus peripheral blood T cells (dated by TCRdb to between 2020 and 2021). Study-level background: In liver transplant recipients, the study looked at T cell receptor repertoires in the peripheral blood and set them against the repertoires found within the transplanted livers. The full study reports these points: The T cell receptor repertoires within liver allografts were reported to be different from the T cell receptor repertoires detected in peripheral blood.

Reading the germline V gene (reference sequence) gives CDR1 LGHDT and CDR2 YNNKEL. The CDR3 has 14 amino acids, counting the end cysteine and phenylalanine. The read is trimmed to its CDR3 DNA, 42 bases read in frame from base 1. Sequenced using an Illumina MiSeq. The public reads were run again by TCRdb, first through fastp at Q25 and then through MiXCR, and only productive beta chains were kept. Every distinct CDR3 protein forms one entry, paired with its most common genes and DNA. A total of 3,000 or so distinct CDR3 sequences appear in this sample, roughly 17% of them only once. Of the sample, roughly 6% falls within the top ten clones. This clonotype appeared a few times. Its specific antigen is unknown. One junction end does not reproduce the germline sequence, and a read error may be involved.

The TCR comes from a human patient who had a liver transplant. After a transplant, the donor of the graft may account for some T cells. The sequence links TRBV3-1 to TRBJ2-7; TRBD2 could be the D gene, as 6 bases match. The CDR3 protein is CASSQYETRGGPHF. At the DNA level, the sequence is TGTGCCAGCAGCCAATACGAGACTAGGGGTGGCCCGCACTTC.